These 10 T cell receptor beta chains were sequenced from one sample in a study of PD-1 blockade in classical Hodgkin lymphoma. Here immunoSEQ multiplex PCR was the method, and the copy in TCRdb shows in-frame clones only, minus some. The data show fewer than 20,000 clones, roughly 80% seen once. Each patient relapsed following autologous stem cell transplantation, and prior brentuximab vedotin exposure differed. Sample: peripheral blood mononuclear cells (PBMCs), taken at baseline. These receptors were obtained from a human donor with classical Hodgkin lymphoma.

V and J are TRBV7-2 and TRBJ1-2; possibly TRBD1 for D (5 bases). This CDR3 contains 14 residues. CDR1 is SGHTA, CDR2 FQGNSA, per germline. V was clipped by 3 bases and J by 8 bases, with 16 bases between them. CDR3 residues: CASSLAGELRGYTF. The CDR3 DNA reads TGTGCCAGCAGCTTGGCGGGGGAACTAAGGGGCTACACCTTC.

CDR3 nucleotide sequence: TGTGCCACCAGCTCCCGGGATTCCACTAGGAATGAGCAGTTCTTC. This codes for CATSSRDSTRNEQFF. J is TRBJ2-1 and V is TRBV15; weak D call: TRBD2 (5 bases). Germline assignment: CDR1 LNHNV and CDR2 YYDKDF (reference sequence). V lost 5 bases and J 7 bases, leaving 18 bases between the germline ends. This CDR3 is 15 amino acids long.

This chain joins TRBV5-6 and TRBJ2-5; 8 bases match TRBD1. Germline V gives CDR1 SGHDT, CDR2 YYEEEE. The CDR3 is 14 amino acids. The ends lost 0 bases at V and 2 bases at J; junction bases unmatched: 0. The CDR3 DNA is TGTGCCAGCAGCTTGGGACAGGGGCAAGAGACCCAGTACTTC. Amino acids: CASSLGQGQETQYF.

This clone has a single count. CDR3 region: CASTLRNTEAFF. CDR3 DNA: TGTGCCAGCACCCTTAGAAACACTGAAGCTTTCTTT. The rearrangement joins TRBV28 to TRBJ1-1; D not resolved. V dropped 7 bases and J dropped 2 bases, with 8 bases sitting between them. This CDR3 contains 12 residues. Germline V gene data show CDR1 as MDHEN and CDR2 as SYDVKM.

This clone was seen just once. The CDR3 region is CASSPRSSISTGELFF. CDR3 bases: TGTGCCAGCAGCCCCCGGTCTAGCATTAGCACCGGGGAGCTGTTTTTT. The V gene is TRBV7-9, the J gene TRBJ2-2; a possible D gene is TRBD2 (5 bases). Germline values: CDR1 SEHNR, CDR2 FQNEAQ (reference sequence). Trimming took off 5 bases at V and 4 bases at J, with 17 bases between the two ends. The CDR3 is 16 residues long.

The chain joins TRBV5-8 to TRBJ1-5; D may be TRBD1 (5 bases). Germline-derived CDR1 and CDR2 are SGHTS and YDEGEE. This CDR3 is built from 15 residues. The V end lost 4 bases, the J end lost 7 bases, and 18 bases lay between the germline ends. The CDR3 sequence is CASSEGQQIGQPQHF. In DNA, the CDR3 is TGTGCCAGCAGCGAGGGGCAGCAGATCGGGCAGCCCCAGCATTTT.

The chain has TRBV7-2 and TRBJ2-4; D uncertain. The germline V gene has CDR1 SGHTA and CDR2 FQGNSA. Trimming took 5 bases from V and 7 from J, leaving 6 bases between them. The CDR3 totals 11 residues. The CDR3 loop is CASSPDNIQYF. Written as DNA, the CDR3 is TGTGCCAGCAGCCCGGACAACATTCAGTACTTC.

The V call is TRBV2, the J call TRBJ1-2, with D possibly matching TRBD1 (5 bases). This CDR3 is built from 14 residues. The germline V gene encodes CDR1 SNHLY and CDR2 FYNNEI. Trimming stripped 3 bases from V and 6 bases from J, with 14 bases between. The CDR3 is CASSEAPRGDGYTF. CDR3 nucleotide sequence: TGTGCCAGCAGTGAGGCCCCGAGAGGGGATGGCTACACCTTC.

The V and J genes are TRBV30 and TRBJ1-1; D is perhaps TRBD1 (5 bases). The CDR3 contains 13 residues. CDR1 is GTSNPN, CDR2 SVGIG, per germline (reference sequence). V dropped 3 bases and J dropped 5 bases, with 13 bases sitting between them. The chain's CDR3 is CAWSWLAGTEAFF. CDR3 nucleotide sequence: TGTGCCTGGAGCTGGTTGGCAGGGACTGAAGCTTTCTTT. Supplemented by reference TRBV30 and TRBJ1-1, the full variable domain reads SQTIHQWPATLVQPVGSPLSLECTVEGTSNPNLYWYRQAAGRGLQLLFYSVGIGQISSEVPQNLSASRPQDRQFILSSKKLLLSDSGFYLCAWSWLAGTEAFFGQGTRLTVV.

The chain couples TRBV2 to TRBJ2-5; TRBD2 matches at 7 bases. The J call may be incorrect, as the DNA end agrees better with TRBJ2-7. Germline lookup yields CDR1 SNHLY and CDR2 FYNNEI. This CDR3 comprises 15 residues. The CDR3 bases are TGTGCCACGCACGCTCCTGGGGGGGGCTCCTACGAGCAGTACTTC. Its translation: CATHAPGGGSYEQYF.